This T cell receptor beta chain was observed in a study of beta chain features in type 1 diabetes (dated by TCRdb to the late 2010s). About the study as a whole: No differences in mean age, gender distribution, total cell number or subset yield were found between patients and healthy donors. Regulatory and stem cell-like memory subsets were isolated from only 8 patients and about eight healthy donors, whereas naive and central memory subsets came from all 30 or so donors. In the study, TCRB repertoires of sorted circulating CD4+ T cell subsets from recently diagnosed type 1 diabetes patients were compared with those of matched healthy donors. A total of some 110 million sorted cells were examined across all samples, and the number of cells per subset was strongly correlated with RNA yield. The investigation overall reported the following: Because cDNA was sequenced instead of genomic DNA, activated cells with high expression could be over-represented, although the groups did not differ in activation or CD3 levels. At VDJ recombination sites, patients with type 1 diabetes made fewer insertions and deleted more nucleotides, a pattern implying thymic rearrangement abnormalities. HLA sub-analyses involved small numbers of individuals, so any influence of HLA type on TCRB rearrangement remained unresolved. Naive, central memory and regulatory TCRB repertoires appeared to be more alike among patients than among healthy donors. PCR may preferentially amplify shorter templates, but because patient and control samples were amplified and corrected together, any resulting skew would affect both groups equally. In all four CD4+ subsets, TCRB CDR3 length was moderately but significantly shorter in type 1 diabetes patients.

The entire amount of isolated RNA was reverse transcribed using the High Capacity cDNA Reverse Transcription Kit, so the sequenced TCRB transcripts were expressed ones. Deep immunoSEQ sequencing was applied to naive, central memory and regulatory T cell samples, giving an average of roughly 3.5 million total reads per sample. After sorted cells were lysed in RLT buffer, RNA was extracted with DNase-treated RNeasy Micro or Mini kits, with the choice depending on cell number. To prevent cross-contamination, every cell subset was processed on its own, while patient and healthy donor samples were processed together. The immunoSEQ multiplex PCR was used to amplify TCRB sequences from cDNA, generating 87-bp fragments that spanned the CDR3 region. The amplicons were sequenced using the Illumina HiSeq platform. The study's processing was this. PCR bias was corrected computationally using synthetic template baselines, and reads within Hamming distance 2 were collapsed, with unmergeable singletons discarded. Reads were aligned against IMGT so that V, D and J genes, CDR3 length and insertions or deletions at six rearrangement sites could be assigned. Within each subset, clonotype counts were normalized to the number of sorted cells before true diversity and Gini coefficients were calculated with the tcR R package. The overlap coefficient, calculated on TCRB nucleotide sequences, was used to measure repertoire sharing. Out-of-frame TCRB sequences from naive cells were analyzed to stand in for the pre-selection repertoire. TCRdb provides this immuneACCESS table in a form limited to in-frame rearrangements. Some clones are lacking; in checked studies, under half of them reflect an unresolved V gene, and why the rest are absent is not known. The V and J calls and clone size are taken from that table; D and trimming were inferred from the DNA. The sample table holds some 230,000 clones, of which around 9.6% were seen once. The leading ten clones occupy about 0.03% of the sample.

In regard to this clone: Which antigen it targets is not known. The input lacks base qualities; no much larger clone sits a single base away.

A single peripheral blood draw of around 0.11 L on average was collected from each donor into heparinised tubes. Naive, central memory, regulatory and stem cell-like memory CD4+ T cells were sorted on a BD FACSAria II using a panel including CD45RO, CCR7, CD25, CD127, CD95 and CD27. A purity above 95% was achieved for all sorted populations. PBMCs were isolated immediately by Lymphoprep density gradient centrifugation and stained directly without culture. So that batch effects would be minimized, each experiment stained and sorted samples in pairs, pairing one healthy donor with one patient. V lost 0 bases and J lost 10 bases; the stretch between them is 15 bases long. From its cysteine to its phenylalanine, the CDR3 spans 13 amino acids. Only the CDR3 DNA stays, 39 bases, in frame from base 1. In the germline V gene (reference sequence), CDR1 corresponds to GTSNPN and CDR2 to SVGIG.

This clonotype originated in a young woman in good health. The source material was naive CD4+ T cells from blood. In light of the paper, this sample's cell subset or site label describes: true naive CD4+ T cells. The rearranged chain carries TRBV30 and TRBJ2-5, with the D gene too uncertain to name. At the DNA level, the sequence is TGTGCCTGGAGTGTGGCAGGATCCTTGGGCCAGTACTTC. The encoded protein is CAWSVAGSLGQYF.